This entry lists 32 T cell receptor beta chains sequenced from one sample in a study of blood T cell repertoires in COVID-19 (dated by TCRdb to the early 2020s). To prepare the library, the immunoSEQ multiplex PCR assay was applied. The table comes from immuneACCESS by way of TCRdb, which keeps in-frame sequences with V and J called. Part of the clones is missing from these tables; in studies checked, under half for an unresolved V gene and the rest for unknown reasons. This sample holds about 69,000 clones; just over 90% were observed only once. The ten top clones hold less than 6.5% of the sample. Sequencing was performed on peripheral blood. The receptors here all came from a woman younger than 30 with acute or convalescent COVID-19.

The rearrangement links TRBV10-3 to TRBJ1-1; no reliable D call. Trimming took 0 bases from V and 1 from J, leaving 9 bases between them. The V gene's germline CDR1 is ENHRY and CDR2 SYGVKD. The CDR3 is 15 amino acids. CDR3 amino acids: CAISESVRGNTEAFF. The CDR3 bases are TGTGCCATCAGTGAGTCAGTTCGAGGGAACACTGAAGCTTTCTTT.

The chain joins TRBV4-2 to TRBJ2-5, with 12 bases identical to TRBD2. The length of the CDR3 is 16 residues. V shed 1 base, J shed 4 bases, and the junction held 4 bases outside the gene matches. Germline CDR1 reads LGHNA; CDR2 reads YNFKEQ. This CDR3 is CASSQALAGGGETQYF. The CDR3 DNA reads TGTGCCAGCAGCCAAGCACTAGCGGGGGGAGGAGAGACCCAGTACTTC.

The rearrangement joins TRBV3-1 (or the pseudogene TRBV3-2) to TRBJ2-4, with D unresolved. The germline gives CDR1 LGHDT, CDR2 YNNKEL (reference sequence). CDR3 length: 15 residues. Between the trimmed V and J ends, which lost 1 base and 0 bases, there was a span of 7 bases. The CDR3 protein is CASSQGDLAKNIQYF. Here the CDR3 DNA reads TGTGCCAGCAGCCAAGGCGATCTAGCCAAAAACATTCAGTACTTC.

This sequence joins TRBV12-3 or TRBV12-4 and TRBJ1-2; D not resolved. The CDR3 extends over 12 amino acids. Trimming removed 6 bases at V and 4 bases at J, with 9 bases between. The CDR3 sequence is CASSAASYGYTF. In nucleotides, the CDR3 is TGTGCCAGCAGCGCGGCAAGCTATGGCTACACCTTC.

The V gene is TRBV19, the J gene TRBJ1-5, with no clear D. V lost 6 bases, J lost 0 bases, and 15 bases lay in between. The CDR3 consists of 16 residues. CDR1 LNHDA and CDR2 SQIVND come from the germline V gene (reference sequence). The chain's CDR3 is CASRGGVPYSNQPQHF. The CDR3 coding sequence is TGTGCCAGTAGGGGCGGGGTGCCATATAGCAATCAGCCCCAGCATTTT. Supplemented by reference TRBV19 and TRBJ1-5, the full variable domain reads DGGITQSPKYLFRKEGQNVTLSCEQNLNHDAMYWYRQDPGQGLRLIYYSQIVNDFQKGDIAEGYSVSREKKESFPLTVTSAQKNPTAFYLCASRGGVPYSNQPQHFGDGTRLSIL.

This rearrangement joins TRBV11-2 to TRBJ1-2; 7 positions match TRBD1. This CDR3 comprises 14 residues. J lost 4 bases, V lost 5 bases, and 7 bases had no gene match. In germline, CDR1 is SGHAT, CDR2 FQNNGV. The CDR3 sequence: CASSLLGGAYGYTF. For the CDR3, the DNA is TGTGCCAGCAGCCTATTAGGGGGCGCCTATGGCTACACCTTC.

The rearrangement uses TRBV7-6 and TRBJ2-7; perhaps TRBD1 as D (6 bases). The CDR3 extends over 16 amino acids. Deletions cut 5 bases from V and 1 base from J, with 18 bases between. Germline CDR1 SGHVS, CDR2 FNYEAQ. The CDR3 is CASSPSSGELSYEQYF. CDR3 nucleotide sequence: TGTGCCAGCAGCCCATCCTCAGGGGAATTATCCTACGAGCAGTACTTC.

The V gene is TRBV24-1, the J gene TRBJ2-3, with D perhaps matching TRBD2 (7 bases). V was cut by 2 bases and J by 2 bases, with 13 bases left in between. Germline V gene sequence: CDR1 KGHDR, CDR2 SFDVKD. The CDR3 has 16 residues. CDR3 residues: CATSDWEGGDTDTQYF. The CDR3 DNA follows: TGTGCCACCAGTGATTGGGAGGGGGGTGACACAGATACGCAGTATTTT.

This chain links TRBV6-5 with TRBJ1-6; 7 bases align to TRBD1. The germline V gene has CDR1 MNHEY and CDR2 SVGAGI. The CDR3 consists of 14 residues. After removal of 6 bases from V and 7 bases from J, the junction contained 6 bases not matched to a gene. The CDR3 DNA follows: TGTGCCAGCAGCTCGAGACAGGGCAATTCACCCCTCCACTTT. The encoded protein is CASSSRQGNSPLHF.

The CDR3 reads CASSAVSFDQPQHF. The CDR3 coding sequence is TGTGCCAGCAGTGCCGTGTCGTTCGATCAGCCCCAGCATTTT. V is TRBV2 and J is TRBJ1-5, with D unresolved. V lost 4 bases and J 5 bases, leaving 12 bases between the germline ends. CDR1 is SNHLY and CDR2 is FYNNEI in the germline V gene. The CDR3 consists of 14 residues.

V and J are TRBV6-5 and TRBJ1-1, with D perhaps TRBD1 (5 bases). Germline CDR1 MNHEY, CDR2 SVGAGI. Trimming took off 7 bases at V and 3 bases at J, with 18 bases between the two ends. The CDR3 loop spans 15 amino acids. In DNA, the CDR3 is TGTGCCAGCACTGGAGGGAGGGGCGGGTACACTGAAGCTTTCTTT. This codes for CASTGGRGGYTEAFF.

The chain recombines TRBV4-1 with TRBJ2-1, with TRBD2 matching over 9 bases. V shed 0 bases and J 3 bases; nucleotides not matched to a gene: 3. Looked up from germline, CDR1 is MGHRA and CDR2 is YSYEKL. There are 16 residues in the CDR3. The CDR3 loop is CASSQEIAGVYNEQFF. CDR3 coding DNA: TGCGCCAGCAGCCAAGAAATAGCGGGAGTCTACAATGAGCAGTTCTTC.

V usage is TRBV2 and J usage is TRBJ1-1, with D unresolved. Deletions cut 9 bases from V and 4 bases from J, with 12 bases between. Germline CDR1 SNHLY, CDR2 FYNNEI. There are 12 residues in the CDR3. The CDR3 protein is CASKERVTEAFF. Written as DNA, the CDR3 is TGTGCCAGTAAGGAGAGGGTCACTGAAGCTTTCTTT.

The rearrangement uses TRBV29-1 and TRBJ1-2, with 7 bases matching TRBD1. This CDR3 spans 16 amino acids. With 1 base clipped from V and 5 bases from J, the junction kept 13 bases outside the gene matches. The V gene's germline CDR1 is SQVTM and CDR2 ANQGSEA. This chain's CDR3 is CSVEALTGPGAYGYTF. The CDR3 DNA sequence: TGCAGCGTTGAAGCCCTGACAGGGCCTGGGGCATATGGCTACACCTTC.

The chain recombines TRBV7-8 with TRBJ2-1, with D perhaps TRBD2 (6 bases). This CDR3 region has 17 residues. The germline V gene has CDR1 SGHVS and CDR2 FQNEAQ. Trimming cost V 5 bases and J 2 bases, with 19 bases left between them. CDR3: CASSPPGLLSAYNEQFF. As DNA, the CDR3 is TGTGCCAGCAGCCCCCCGGGACTCCTTTCCGCCTACAATGAGCAGTTCTTC.

J is TRBJ1-2 and V is TRBV19; TRBD1 is a possible D gene (5 bases). The germline gives CDR1 LNHDA, CDR2 SQIVND (reference sequence). The CDR3 contains 14 residues. The V and J ends lost 5 bases and 8 bases respectively, with 18 bases between them. This CDR3 is CASSGAKGADGYTF. In DNA form, the CDR3 reads TGTGCCAGTAGTGGGGCAAAAGGGGCTGACGGCTACACCTTC.

This chain links TRBV3-1 (or the pseudogene TRBV3-2) with TRBJ1-6, with D perhaps matching TRBD1 (6 bases). Germline V lookup: CDR1 LGHDT, CDR2 YNNKEL (reference sequence). This CDR3 contains 16 residues. The V gene lost 0 bases and the J gene lost 9 bases, with 15 bases spanning the gap. CDR3 bases: TGTGCCAGCAGCCAAGAAAGCCAGGGGAGAAGTTCACCCCTCCACTTT. It codes for CASSQESQGRSSPLHF.

The J gene is TRBJ1-1, the V gene TRBV28; D gene unclear. The CDR3 spans 12 residues. Trimming cost V 6 bases and J 10 bases, with 15 bases left between them. Germline-derived CDR1 and CDR2 are MDHEN and SYDVKM. In nucleotides, the CDR3 is TGTGCCAGCAGCCCCCTGCTGCCGGGAGCTTTCTTT. It translates to CASSPLLPGAFF.

Notes on this clone: The sample carries other DNA sequences with the same CDR3. CDR3 in DNA: TGTGCCAGCAGCGTAGGGCGGGTGAACACTGAAGCTTTCTTT. Translating gives CASSVGRVNTEAFF. The V and J genes are TRBV9 and TRBJ1-1; D call uncertain. CDR1 and CDR2 from the germline V gene are SGDLS and YYNGEE. Trimming shortened V by 0 bases and J by 0 bases, and 6 bases separated the two germline ends. The CDR3 runs to 14 residues.

The V and J genes are TRBV5-8 and TRBJ2-3; D is undetermined. Deletions cut 0 bases from V and 8 bases from J, with 13 bases between. Germline CDR1 and CDR2: SGHTS and YDEGEE. The CDR3 sequence is 14 residues long. The CDR3 nucleotides read TGTGCCAGCAGCTTGGGCGTGTTACTACCTACGCAGTATTTT. Protein: CASSLGVLLPTQYF.

The chain uses TRBV6-5 and TRBJ1-1, with no clear D. The CDR3 totals 14 residues. Looked up from germline, CDR1 is MNHEY and CDR2 is SVGAGI. V lost 6 bases and J lost 2, with 13 bases in between. CDR3 region: CASSGERGNTEAFF. The CDR3 DNA reads as TGTGCCAGCAGCGGGGAAAGAGGAAACACTGAAGCTTTCTTT.

This chain connects TRBV5-6 to TRBJ2-7; 8 positions match TRBD2. The V segment lost 6 bases and the J segment 2 bases; nucleotides outside the gene matches: 7. The germline V gene encodes CDR1 SGHDT and CDR2 YYEEEE. The CDR3 consists of 14 residues. The CDR3 bases are TGTGCCAGCACGTCGACTAGCGCCGCCTACGAGCAGTACTTC. This gives the protein CASTSTSAAYEQYF.

The J gene is TRBJ1-1, the V gene TRBV11-2; D unresolved. CDR3 size: 14 residues. The V gene lost 2 bases and the J gene lost 5 bases, with 12 bases spanning the gap. CDR1 and CDR2 from the germline V gene are SGHAT and FQNNGV. The CDR3 is CASSLLRAETEAFF. In DNA form, the CDR3 reads TGTGCCAGCAGCTTATTGAGGGCGGAGACTGAAGCTTTCTTT. Drawing the rest from reference TRBV11-2 and TRBJ1-1, the complete variable domain is EAGVAQSPRYKIIEKRQSVAFWCNPISGHATLYWYQQILGQGPKLLIQFQNNGVVDDSQLPKDRFSAERLKGVDSTLKIQPAKLEDSAVYLCASSLLRAETEAFFGQGTRLTVV.

The chain combines TRBV7-9 with TRBJ2-5, with 9 bases fitting TRBD1. V was clipped by 1 base and J by 3 bases; unmatched bases: 3. CDR1 is SEHNR and CDR2 is FQNEAQ in the germline V gene (reference sequence). The CDR3 contains 15 residues. This chain's CDR3 is CASSLDGTGKETQYF. The CDR3 DNA sequence: TGTGCCAGCAGCTTAGACGGGACAGGGAAAGAGACCCAGTACTTC.

The chain couples TRBV12-3 or TRBV12-4 to TRBJ2-3, with TRBD2 as a possible D gene (6 bases). Trimming stripped 5 bases from V and 6 bases from J, with 6 bases between. CDR3 length: 11 residues. CDR3 in DNA: TGTGCCAGCAGTGGGGGGGATACGCAGTATTTT. This gives the protein CASSGGDTQYF.

V is TRBV19 and J is TRBJ1-1; maybe TRBD1 (5 bases). The germline V gene has CDR1 LNHDA and CDR2 SQIVND (reference sequence). The V gene lost 3 bases and the J gene lost 3 bases, with 8 bases spanning the gap. The CDR3 has 13 amino acids. CDR3 coding DNA: TGTGCCAGTAGTATGTGGGGCTACACTGAAGCTTTCTTT. Its protein product is CASSMWGYTEAFF.

The J gene is TRBJ1-1, the V gene TRBV28; D is uncertain. Trimming removed 7 bases from V and 5 bases from J, with 14 bases in between. Germline loops: CDR1 MDHEN, CDR2 SYDVKM. The CDR3 has 13 amino acids. CDR3 sequence reads: CASTIAGGTEAFF. CDR3 DNA: TGTGCCAGCACTATTGCGGGAGGGACTGAAGCTTTCTTT.

The chain has TRBV28 and TRBJ2-1; TRBD2 agrees at 14 bases. The CDR3 is 17 residues long. Trimming cost V 3 bases and J 10 bases; bases outside gene matches: 11. Germline CDR1 is MDHEN and CDR2 is SYDVKM. The CDR3 DNA sequence: TGTGCCAGCAGTTTCCGACTAGCGGGGGGGCCCGGATCCGAGCAGTTCTTC. This codes for CASSFRLAGGPGSEQFF. Full variable domain (missing parts from reference TRBV28 and TRBJ2-1): DVKVTQSSRYLVKRTGEKVFLECVQDMDHENMFWYRQDPGLGLRLIYFSYDVKMKEKGDIPEGYSVSREKKERFSLILESASTNQTSMYLCASSFRLAGGPGSEQFFGPGTRLTVL.

This sequence joins TRBV6-6 and TRBJ2-1, with 9 bases lining up with TRBD1. This CDR3 is built from 15 residues. J lost 8 bases, V lost 6 bases, and 11 bases had no gene match. CDR1 and CDR2 (germline): MNHNY, SVGAGI (reference sequence). This chain's CDR3 is CASSRGDRDVDEQFF. DNA of the CDR3: TGTGCCAGCAGCCGTGGGGACAGGGACGTGGATGAGCAGTTCTTC.

This clone was seen just once. CDR3 region: CASSPGGQGNSYGYTF. In DNA form, the CDR3 reads TGTGCCAGCAGCCCCGGGGGACAGGGGAATTCCTATGGCTACACCTTC. The rearrangement joins TRBV7-2 to TRBJ1-2, with 10 nucleotides matching TRBD1. V lost 5 bases to trimming and J lost 4 bases; unmatched junction nucleotides: 10. In germline, CDR1 is SGHTA, CDR2 FQGNSA. CDR3 size: 16 residues. Looking up the rest from reference TRBV7-2 and TRBJ1-2 gives the full variable domain: GAGVSQSPSNKVTEKGKDVELRCDPISGHTALYWYRQSLGQGLEFLIYFQGNSAPDKSGLPSDRFSAERTGGSVSTLTIQRTQQEDSAVYLCASSPGGQGNSYGYTFGSGTRLTVV.

This clone was seen only once. The identical CDR3 is also encoded by other nucleotide sequences in the sample. This rearrangement joins TRBV11-2 to TRBJ2-7; 11 nucleotides line up with TRBD1. CDR1 is SGHAT, CDR2 FQNNGV, per germline. There are 16 residues in the CDR3. The trim removed 1 base at V and 4 bases at J, leaving 6 bases unmatched. CDR3 bases: TGTGCCAGCAGCTTAGGTCCGGGACAGGGGGGGTACGAGCAGTACTTC. Residues: CASSLGPGQGGYEQYF. Based on the CDR3 plus reference TRBV11-2 and TRBJ2-7, the full variable domain is EAGVAQSPRYKIIEKRQSVAFWCNPISGHATLYWYQQILGQGPKLLIQFQNNGVVDDSQLPKDRFSAERLKGVDSTLKIQPAKLEDSAVYLCASSLGPGQGGYEQYFGPGTRLTVT.

V gene TRBV15 combines with J gene TRBJ1-3; D unclear. Trimming cost V 1 base and J 4 bases, with 11 bases left between them. The length of the CDR3 is 15 residues. Per germline, CDR1 LNHNV and CDR2 YYDKDF (reference sequence). The CDR3 DNA sequence: TGTGCCACCAGCAGAGCGGGAGGGTTCGGAAACACCATATATTTT. Amino acid sequence: CATSRAGGFGNTIYF.